This T cell receptor (beta chain) emerged from a study of blood T cells in healthy people across ages. Through a sample-barcoded 5' primer and a J-beta primer mix, a second PCR was run for about 7 to 12 cycles. TCRdb independently ran MiXCR on the 5' RACE reads; one entry per CDR3 protein. The sample records hundreds of thousands of distinct CDR3 sequences, around 21% being singletons. Comments on this clonotype: Its specificity is not known.

Germline V lookup: CDR1 SGHRS, CDR2 YFSETQ. Trimming removed 3 bases from V and 2 bases from J, with 10 bases in between. The CDR3 contains 14 residues. Whole-study results and caveats: Getting older went along with TCR beta diversity per million T cells dropping roughly linearly.

J is TRBJ2-3 and V is TRBV5-1, with a weak D call TRBD1 (5 bases). Sequencing was done on a sample of blood. This receptor was identified in a man between 65 and 79 years old in good health. CDR3 amino acids: CASSSDTATDTQYF. Here the CDR3 DNA reads TGCGCCAGCAGCTCGGACACAGCCACAGATACGCAGTATTTT. Variable domain in full (rest from reference TRBV5-1 and TRBJ2-3): KAGVTQTPRYLIKTRGQQVTLSCSPISGHRSVSWYQQTPGQGLQFLFEYFSETQRNKGNFPGRFSGRQFSNSRSEMNVSTLELGDSALYLCASSSDTATDTQYFGPGTRLTVL.